This T cell receptor beta chain was documented in a study of T cell changes during pregnancy in multiple sclerosis. Sequencing used immunoSEQ multiplex PCR; TCRdb keeps in-frame clones, though not all of them. The table records tens of thousands of clones, about 88% of them present only once. V dropped 0 bases and J dropped 0 bases, with 15 bases sitting between them. The CDR3 length is 18 residues. Looked up from germline, CDR1 is LNHDA and CDR2 is SQIVND (reference sequence). The receptor's source is a female donor with multiple sclerosis, enrolled in a pregnancy study. Here the sequenced sample was CD4+ T cells from peripheral blood mononuclear cells, taken in the first trimester of pregnancy. V and J are TRBV19 and TRBJ1-5, with D tentatively TRBD1 (5 bases). The CDR3 DNA follows: TGTGCCAGTAGTATAGATGGCCAGGGAGGTTATAGCAATCAGCCCCAGCATTTT. Translation: CASSIDGQGGYSNQPQHF.